The 17 T cell receptor beta chains below were found in one sample sequenced in a study of shared clonotypes between healthy human individuals. TCRdb keeps only in-frame clones here, not all; method: immunoSEQ multiplex PCR. The profile shows 2,500,000 or so clones, 85% to 95% of them singletons. Sequencing was performed on naive CD4+ T cells from PBMCs. Subset in this sample: CD45RA+ positively selected. The receptors come from a man aged 18 to 30 in good health. Some clones in this sample may be carry-over from other donors' samples.

This rearrangement joins TRBV2 to TRBJ2-3; D ambiguous. The CDR3 extends over 14 amino acids. Germline V gene data show CDR1 as SNHLY and CDR2 as FYNNEI. V dropped 4 bases and J dropped 2 bases, with 10 bases sitting between them. CDR3 sequence: CASSARVLTDTQYF. In DNA form, the CDR3 reads TGTGCCAGCAGTGCAAGGGTTCTCACAGATACGCAGTATTTT.

The chain combines TRBV6-5 with TRBJ1-2; D is possibly TRBD1 (5 bases). V was shortened by 7 bases and J by 5 bases, with 20 bases between the two germline ends. Looked up from germline, CDR1 is MNHEY and CDR2 is SVGAGI. This CDR3 is built from 15 residues. In DNA, the CDR3 is TGTGCCAGCATCCCACTTCGGGGGGAGGAGTATGGCTACACCTTC. Residues: CASIPLRGEEYGYTF.

The chain combines TRBV5-1 with TRBJ1-2; D is uncertain. Germline CDR1 is SGHRS and CDR2 is YFSETQ. The CDR3 spans 15 residues. V lost 4 bases, J lost 8 bases, and 21 bases lay in between. CDR3 nucleotide sequence: TGCGCCAGCAGCGGGGAGACGCGCCGGGAGAGAGGCTACACCTTC. This codes for CASSGETRRERGYTF.

The V and J genes are TRBV28 and TRBJ2-1; a weak D match, TRBD2 (6 bases). This CDR3 is 17 amino acids long. Germline assignment: CDR1 MDHEN and CDR2 SYDVKM. The ends were cut back, 9 bases at V and 0 bases at J, with 21 bases in the middle. CDR3 sequence reads: CASLMGDSSSSYNEQFF. In DNA, the CDR3 is TGTGCCAGTTTAATGGGGGACTCTTCCAGCTCCTACAATGAGCAGTTCTTC. Drawing the rest from reference TRBV28 and TRBJ2-1, the complete variable domain is DVKVTQSSRYLVKRTGEKVFLECVQDMDHENMFWYRQDPGLGLRLIYFSYDVKMKEKGDIPEGYSVSREKKERFSLILESASTNQTSMYLCASLMGDSSSSYNEQFFGPGTRLTVL.

The chain uses TRBV9 and TRBJ2-7; TRBD1 matches 7 bases. V shed 0 bases, J shed 5 bases, and the junction held 14 bases outside the gene matches. This CDR3 is built from 17 residues. Per the germline V gene, CDR1 is SGDLS and CDR2 is YYNGEE. As DNA, the CDR3 is TGTGCCAGCAGCGTAGCCCCGTGGACGACAGGGACCCACGAGCAGTACTTC. It yields the protein CASSVAPWTTGTHEQYF. The full variable domain, with the rest looked up from reference TRBV9 and TRBJ2-7, is DSGVTQTPKHLITATGQRVTLRCSPRSGDLSVYWYQQSLDQGLQFLIQYYNGEERAKGNILERFSAQQFPDLHSELNLSSLELGDSALYFCASSVAPWTTGTHEQYFGPGTRLTVT.

The chain combines TRBV4-1 with TRBJ2-4; a weak D match, TRBD2 (5 bases). V was clipped by 4 bases and J by 4 bases, with 11 bases between them. Germline CDR1 MGHRA, CDR2 YSYEKL. The CDR3 extends over 14 amino acids. The CDR3 coding sequence is TGCGCCAGCAGCCCAGGACTGTTAAAAAACATTCAGTACTTC. Translation: CASSPGLLKNIQYF.

This chain connects TRBV7-5 to TRBJ1-2. TRBV7-5 is a listed pseudogene. There are 15 residues in the CDR3. The CDR3 spells CVRSLGPTSNYGYTF. The CDR3 bases are TGTGTCAGAAGCTTAGGACCCACCTCTAACTATGGCTACACCTTC.

V is TRBV4-3 and J is TRBJ2-6; D possibly corresponds to TRBD2 (6 bases). CDR1 is LGHNA, CDR2 YSLEER, per germline. Between the trimmed V and J ends, which lost 0 bases and 4 bases, there was a span of 10 bases. The CDR3 spans 16 residues. The CDR3 region has the DNA TGCGCCAGCAGCCAAGACTCCGGAGGGGGGGCCAACGTCCTGACTTTC. Amino acids: CASSQDSGGGANVLTF.

The chain has TRBV14 and TRBJ1-2, with no clear D. This CDR3 region has 13 residues. With 0 bases removed from V and 4 bases from J, the gap between germline ends came to 6 bases. The germline gives CDR1 SGHDN, CDR2 FVKESK. CDR3 coding DNA: TGTGCCAGCAGCCAAGATCCCTTCTATGGCTACACCTTC. Protein sequence: CASSQDPFYGYTF.

The chain uses TRBV5-6 and TRBJ2-6, with D perhaps assigned TRBD1 or TRBD2 (5 bases each). V was trimmed by 1 base and J by 4 bases, leaving 12 bases between them. CDR1 is SGHDT and CDR2 is YYEEEE in the germline V gene. The CDR3 has 16 amino acids. The CDR3 bases are TGTGCCAGCAGCTTGACCCCCAGGGACGGGGCCAACGTCCTGACTTTC. This codes for CASSLTPRDGANVLTF.

V is TRBV6-1 and J is TRBJ1-3; D ambiguous. The CDR3 length is 15 residues. V lost 6 bases to trimming and J lost 10 bases, with 22 bases between them. Germline V gene sequence: CDR1 MNHNS, CDR2 SASEGT. The CDR3, as DNA: TGTGCCAGCAGCGGGATGTCGGCCCTCCTTGTAACCATATATTTT. This translates into CASSGMSALLVTIYF.

The V and J genes are TRBV28 and TRBJ1-2, with D perhaps TRBD1 (5 bases). In germline, CDR1 is MDHEN, CDR2 SYDVKM. The V and J ends lost 3 bases and 4 bases respectively, with 18 bases between them. This CDR3 contains 16 residues. For the CDR3, the DNA is TGTGCCAGCAGTTTCCCCAACCGACAGTCCTCCTATGGCTACACCTTC. Its protein product is CASSFPNRQSSYGYTF.

The CDR3 DNA is TGTGCCAGCAGCTTGGACGTTAAGGAAGCTTTCTTT. Translating it yields CASSLDVKEAFF. The genes are TRBV5-4 and TRBJ1-1; no definite D call. The CDR3 loop spans 12 amino acids. Looked up from germline, CDR1 is SGHNT and CDR2 is YYREEE (reference sequence). V was clipped by 0 bases and J by 8 bases, with 8 bases between them.

This clone was observed once. The J gene is TRBJ2-7, the V gene TRBV6-6; 9 nucleotides align to TRBD2. The CDR3 length is 13 residues. Trimming removed 10 bases from V and 6 bases from J; junction bases left unmatched: 10. In germline, CDR1 is MNHNY, CDR2 SVGAGI (reference sequence). CDR3: CATQAGGSLEQYF. As DNA, the CDR3 is TGTGCCACCCAAGCGGGGGGCTCCCTCGAGCAGTACTTC.

The CDR3 bases are TGTGCCAGCGGGCCTGATGGCAATCAGCCCCAGCATTTT. Amino acids: CASGPDGNQPQHF. The V call is TRBV6-5, the J call TRBJ1-5, with D uncertain. Between the trimmed V and J ends, which lost 8 bases and 2 bases, there was a span of 10 bases. Per the germline V gene, CDR1 is MNHEY and CDR2 is SVGAGI. CDR3 length: 13 amino acids.

The chain has TRBV28 and TRBJ1-5, with D uncertain. The germline gives CDR1 MDHEN, CDR2 SYDVKM. The CDR3 runs to 14 residues. V was shortened by 0 bases and J by 3 bases, with 6 bases between the two germline ends. This chain's CDR3 is CASSLWQPNQPQHF. CDR3 DNA: TGTGCCAGCAGTTTATGGCAGCCCAATCAGCCCCAGCATTTT.

V usage is TRBV6-1 and J usage is TRBJ1-5, with TRBD1 matching 7 bases. The germline V gene has CDR1 MNHNS and CDR2 SASEGT. The J segment lost 2 bases and the V segment lost 3 bases, leaving 4 bases of the junction unmatched. This CDR3 has 15 amino acids. CDR3 coding DNA: TGTGCCAGCAGTGATAGGGGGCTGGGCAATCAGCCCCAGCATTTT. Amino acid sequence: CASSDRGLGNQPQHF.